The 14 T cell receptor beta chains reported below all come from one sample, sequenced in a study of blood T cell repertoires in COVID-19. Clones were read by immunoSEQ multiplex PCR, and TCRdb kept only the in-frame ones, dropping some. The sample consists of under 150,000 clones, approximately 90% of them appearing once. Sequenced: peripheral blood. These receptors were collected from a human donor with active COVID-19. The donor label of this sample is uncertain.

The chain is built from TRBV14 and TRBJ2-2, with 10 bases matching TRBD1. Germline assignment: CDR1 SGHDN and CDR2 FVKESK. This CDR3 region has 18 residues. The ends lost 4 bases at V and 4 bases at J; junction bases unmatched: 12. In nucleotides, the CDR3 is TGTGCCAGCAGCCCTTTGACAGGGGGCGCTTATAGCACCGGGGAGCTGTTTTTT. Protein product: CASSPLTGGAYSTGELFF.

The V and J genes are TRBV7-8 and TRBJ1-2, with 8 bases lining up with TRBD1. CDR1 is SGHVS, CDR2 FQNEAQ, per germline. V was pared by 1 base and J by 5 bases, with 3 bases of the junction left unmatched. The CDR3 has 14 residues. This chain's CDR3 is CASSLGDRGYGYTF. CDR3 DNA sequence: TGTGCCAGCAGCTTAGGTGACAGGGGTTATGGCTACACCTTC.

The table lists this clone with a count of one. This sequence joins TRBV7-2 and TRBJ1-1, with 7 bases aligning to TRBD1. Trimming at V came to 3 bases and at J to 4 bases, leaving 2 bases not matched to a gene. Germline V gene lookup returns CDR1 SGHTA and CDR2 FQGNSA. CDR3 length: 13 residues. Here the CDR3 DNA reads TGTGCCAGCAGCTTGGACAGGTTCACTGAAGCTTTCTTT. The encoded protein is CASSLDRFTEAFF. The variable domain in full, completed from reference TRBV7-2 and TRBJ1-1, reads GAGVSQSPSNKVTEKGKDVELRCDPISGHTALYWYRQSLGQGLEFLIYFQGNSAPDKSGLPSDRFSAERTGGSVSTLTIQRTQQEDSAVYLCASSLDRFTEAFFGQGTRLTVV.

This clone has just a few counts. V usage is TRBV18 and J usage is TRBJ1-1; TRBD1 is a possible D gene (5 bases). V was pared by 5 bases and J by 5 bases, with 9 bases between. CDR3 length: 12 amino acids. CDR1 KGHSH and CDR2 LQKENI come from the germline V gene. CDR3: CASSTQGTEAFF. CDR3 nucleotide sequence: TGTGCCAGCTCAACCCAGGGTACTGAAGCTTTCTTT. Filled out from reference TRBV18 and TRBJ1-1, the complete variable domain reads NAGVMQNPRHLVRRRGQEARLRCSPMKGHSHVYWYRQLPEEGLKFMVYLQKENIIDESGMPKERFSAEFPKEGPSILRIQQVVRGDSAAYFCASSTQGTEAFFGQGTRLTVV.

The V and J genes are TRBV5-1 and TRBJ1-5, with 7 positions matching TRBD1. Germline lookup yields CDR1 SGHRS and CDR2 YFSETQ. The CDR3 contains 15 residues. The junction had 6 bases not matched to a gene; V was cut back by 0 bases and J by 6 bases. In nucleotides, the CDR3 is TGCGCCAGCAGCTTGGCGCCGGCAGGGGGTCAGCCCCAGCATTTT. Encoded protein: CASSLAPAGGQPQHF.

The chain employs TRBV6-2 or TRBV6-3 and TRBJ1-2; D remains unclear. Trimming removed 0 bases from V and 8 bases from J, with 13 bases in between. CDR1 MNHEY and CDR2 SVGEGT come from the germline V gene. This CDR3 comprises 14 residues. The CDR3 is CASSYSWAGFGYTF. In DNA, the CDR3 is TGTGCCAGCAGTTACTCGTGGGCGGGTTTCGGCTACACCTTC.

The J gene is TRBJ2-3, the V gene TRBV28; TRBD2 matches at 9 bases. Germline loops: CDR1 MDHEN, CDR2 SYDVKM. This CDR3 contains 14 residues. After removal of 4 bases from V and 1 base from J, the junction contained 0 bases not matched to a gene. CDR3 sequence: CASSSSGGTDTQYF. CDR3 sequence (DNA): TGTGCCAGCAGTTCTAGCGGGGGCACAGATACGCAGTATTTT.

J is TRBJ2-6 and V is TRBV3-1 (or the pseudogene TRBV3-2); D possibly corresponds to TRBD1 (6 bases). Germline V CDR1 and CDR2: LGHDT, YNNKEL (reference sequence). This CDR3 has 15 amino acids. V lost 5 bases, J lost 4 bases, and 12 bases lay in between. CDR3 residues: CASSGAGVGANVLTF. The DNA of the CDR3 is TGTGCCAGCAGCGGAGCAGGGGTGGGGGCCAACGTCCTGACTTTC.

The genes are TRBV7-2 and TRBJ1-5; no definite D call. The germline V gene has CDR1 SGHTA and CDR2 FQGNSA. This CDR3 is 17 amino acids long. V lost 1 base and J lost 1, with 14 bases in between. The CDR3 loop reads CASSLDDGSRSNQPQHF. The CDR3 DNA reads TGTGCCAGCAGCTTAGATGACGGGAGCCGAAGCAATCAGCCCCAGCATTTT.

CDR3 in amino acids: CASSVAPAAEEFADTQYF. CDR3 nucleotide sequence: TGTGCCAGCAGCGTAGCCCCTGCAGCCGAGGAGTTTGCAGATACGCAGTATTTT. The genes are TRBV9 and TRBJ2-3; D ambiguous. Per the germline V gene, CDR1 is SGDLS and CDR2 is YYNGEE. CDR3 length: 18 residues. Trimming shortened V by 0 bases and J by 4 bases, and 21 bases separated the two germline ends.

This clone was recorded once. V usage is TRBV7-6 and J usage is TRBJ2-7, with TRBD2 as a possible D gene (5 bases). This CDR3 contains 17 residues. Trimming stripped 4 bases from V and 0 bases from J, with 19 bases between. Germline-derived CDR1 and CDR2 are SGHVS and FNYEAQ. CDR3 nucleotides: TGTGCCAGCAGCTCGAGTCCACTAGGTTCGAGCTCCTACGAGCAGTACTTC. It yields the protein CASSSSPLGSSSYEQYF.

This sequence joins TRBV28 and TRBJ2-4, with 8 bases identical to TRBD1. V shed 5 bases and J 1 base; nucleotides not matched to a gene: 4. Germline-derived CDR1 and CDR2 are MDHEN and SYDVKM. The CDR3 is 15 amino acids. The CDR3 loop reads CASSVDRVAKNIQYF. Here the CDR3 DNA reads TGTGCCAGCAGTGTGGACAGGGTGGCCAAAAACATTCAGTACTTC.

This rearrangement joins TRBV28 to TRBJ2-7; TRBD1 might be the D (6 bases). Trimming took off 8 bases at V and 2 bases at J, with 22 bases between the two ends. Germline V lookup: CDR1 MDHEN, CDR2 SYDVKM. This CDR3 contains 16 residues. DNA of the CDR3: TGTGCCAGCTTATCAATAGGGGCAGGGGACGCCTACGAGCAGTACTTC. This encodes CASLSIGAGDAYEQYF.

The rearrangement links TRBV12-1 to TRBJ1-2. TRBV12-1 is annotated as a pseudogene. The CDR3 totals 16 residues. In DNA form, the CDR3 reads TGTGCCAGCCACGGCGGGGCAGACTCCCAAGGTTATGGCTACACCTTC. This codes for CASHGGADSQGYGYTF.